These 12 T cell receptor beta chains originate from one sample sequenced in a study of Graves' ophthalmopathy and Graves' hyperthyroidism. TCR beta CDR3 amplification used RNA transcripts. In the first round, RT-PCR was carried out with HTBI primers, and a multiplex PCR formed the second round. TCRdb passed the multiplex PCR reads through MiXCR, listing each CDR3 protein once. Of about 740,000 distinct CDR3 sequences in the sample, roughly 41% were seen once. Sequencing was performed on peripheral blood. These receptors came from an adult man with Graves' ophthalmopathy.

This clonotype came up many times. CDR3 sequence: CSGGTANTEAFF. The CDR3 DNA sequence: TGCAGCGGGGGGACAGCGAACACTGAAGCTTTCTTT. The rearrangement joins TRBV29-1 to TRBJ1-1, with 7 nucleotides matching TRBD1. Looked up from germline, CDR1 is SQVTM and CDR2 is ANQGSEA. Germline trimming cut 7 bases from V and 1 base from J; bases unmatched to any gene: 3. This CDR3 spans 12 amino acids.

The chain carries TRBV25-1 and TRBJ1-2; 7 positions match TRBD1. Per the germline V gene, CDR1 is MGHDK and CDR2 is SYGVNS. The V segment lost 3 bases and the J segment 0 bases; nucleotides outside the gene matches: 10. This CDR3 has 17 amino acids. CDR3 region: CASSDSAGDSPNYGYTF. CDR3 sequence (DNA): TGTGCCAGCAGTGATAGTGCCGGGGACAGCCCTAACTATGGCTACACCTTC.

A remark on this clonotype: A much larger clone lies a single base off, so this may be a read error. The chain combines TRBV12-3 or TRBV12-4 with TRBJ2-2; D remains unclear. Trimming shortened V by 3 bases and J by 6 bases, and 8 bases separated the two germline ends. The length of the CDR3 is 13 residues. The CDR3 loop is CASSLSAAGELFF. The DNA for the CDR3 is TGTGCCAGCAGTTTGTCGGCAGCCGGGGAGCTGTTTTTT.

In regard to this clonotype: The CDR3 does not close with the conserved phenylalanine or tryptophan, likely indicating a read error. The DNA is omitted, as the CDR3 cannot be located on it reliably, and the CDR3 follows TCRdb's listing. The rearrangement joins TRBV9 to TRBJ2-5. Germline values: CDR1 SGDLS, CDR2 YYNGEE. Including both end residues, the CDR3 is 10 amino acids long. The CDR3 region is CASSVALLRS.

This chain uses TRBV20-1 with TRBJ2-7, with a possible D match to TRBD2 (6 bases). Germline V gene data show CDR1 as DFQATT and CDR2 as SNEGSKA (reference sequence). The CDR3 has 13 residues. V dropped 2 bases and J dropped 3 bases, with 11 bases sitting between them. Here the CDR3 reads CSARQAGFYEQYF. The CDR3 bases are TGCAGTGCTAGACAGGCGGGATTCTACGAGCAGTACTTC.

Ten or more counts support this clonotype. This rearrangement joins TRBV20-1 to TRBJ1-6; D call uncertain. V shed 4 bases and J shed 6 bases, with 10 bases lying between them. The CDR3 is made up of 13 amino acids. Germline V gene sequence: CDR1 DFQATT, CDR2 SNEGSKA (reference sequence). Here the CDR3 DNA reads TGCAGTGCTACCTTACGACCTAATTCACCCCTCCACTTT. Translated, it gives CSATLRPNSPLHF.

To note about this clonotype: A read error may be the cause here, since a much bigger clone is one base away. V gene TRBV19 combines with J gene TRBJ1-5; TRBD1 is a possible D gene (5 bases). CDR1 LNHDA and CDR2 SQIVND come from the germline V gene (reference sequence). CDR3 length equals 14 residues. The CDR3 DNA sequence: TGTACCAGTAGTATGACGACAGACAATCAGCCCCAGCATTTT. This translates into CTSSMTTDNQPQHF.

This clonotype was observed a few times. The V gene is TRBV12-3 or TRBV12-4, the J gene TRBJ1-5; D is unresolved. The CDR3 spans 15 residues. Trimming removed 2 bases from V and 0 bases from J, with 8 bases in between. This CDR3 is CASSLNTDSNQPQHF. CDR3 DNA: TGTGCCAGCAGTTTAAATACGGATAGCAATCAGCCCCAGCATTTT.

The chain joins TRBV9 to TRBJ1-5, with D hard to call. The germline V and J ends were trimmed by 1 base and 2 bases, with 16 bases remaining between them. The CDR3 consists of 17 residues. Germline V gene data show CDR1 as SGDLS and CDR2 as YYNGEE. The CDR3 sequence: CASSVPIAGEGNQPQHF. In DNA form, the CDR3 reads TGTGCCAGCAGCGTACCCATTGCCGGGGAGGGCAATCAGCCCCAGCATTTT.

This rearrangement joins TRBV12-3 or TRBV12-4 to TRBJ2-7, with D maybe TRBD1 (5 bases). This CDR3 has 15 amino acids. The ends were cut back, 5 bases at V and 3 bases at J, with 17 bases in the middle. CDR3 DNA: TGTGCCAGCAGTCTTGGGGCAGGGCGAAGCTACGAGCAGTACTTC. This codes for CASSLGAGRSYEQYF.

This clonotype was seen repeatedly, ten times or more. This sequence joins TRBV9 and TRBJ2-5, with D perhaps assigned TRBD1 or TRBD2 (5 bases each). The V gene lost 0 bases and the J gene lost 5 bases, with 11 bases spanning the gap. There are 14 residues in the CDR3. Germline-derived CDR1 and CDR2 are SGDLS and YYNGEE. CDR3 nucleotide sequence: TGTGCCAGCAGCGTAGATGTCAGGGAGGAGACCCAGTACTTC. It specifies CASSVDVREETQYF.

V usage is TRBV7-2 and J usage is TRBJ2-7; D gene unclear. The CDR3 sequence is 12 residues long. V lost 1 base and J lost 9, with 10 bases in between. CDR1 is SGHTA and CDR2 is FQGNSA in the germline V gene. In nucleotides, the CDR3 is TGTGCCAGCAGCTTAGAGCAGCGAGGGCAGTACTTC. As protein: CASSLEQRGQYF.